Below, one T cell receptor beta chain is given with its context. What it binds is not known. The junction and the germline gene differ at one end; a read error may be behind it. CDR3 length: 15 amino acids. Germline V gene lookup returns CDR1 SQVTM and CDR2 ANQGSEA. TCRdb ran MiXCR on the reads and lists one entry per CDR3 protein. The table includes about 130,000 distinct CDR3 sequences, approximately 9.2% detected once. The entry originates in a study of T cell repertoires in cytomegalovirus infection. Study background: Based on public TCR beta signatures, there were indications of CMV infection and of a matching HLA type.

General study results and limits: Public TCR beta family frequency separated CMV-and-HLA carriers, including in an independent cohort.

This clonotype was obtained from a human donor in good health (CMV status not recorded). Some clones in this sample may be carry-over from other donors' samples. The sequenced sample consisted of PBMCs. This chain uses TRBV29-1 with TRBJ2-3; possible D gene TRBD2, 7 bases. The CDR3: CSVLIGWGGTDTQCF. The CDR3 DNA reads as TGCAGCGTCCTGATAGGCTGGGGGGGCACAGATACGCAGTGTTTT.